These 2 T cell receptor beta chains came from one sample sequenced in a study of early T cells in non-severe SARS-CoV-2 infection. TCRdb reanalysed the 5' RACE reads using MiXCR and keeps one entry per CDR3 protein. The sample carries 45,000 to 55,000 distinct CDR3 sequences, roughly 11% recorded once. The material sequenced was whole blood. These receptors originate from an adult who was a healthcare worker with PCR-confirmed SARS-CoV-2 infection or an uninfected control (not recorded which).

This clonotype has more than one count but fewer than ten. This chain uses TRBV11-3 with TRBJ1-1; D may be TRBD1 (5 bases). The V end lost 6 bases, the J end lost 3 bases, and 14 bases lay between the germline ends. Germline CDR1 SGHNT, CDR2 YENEEA. The CDR3 length is 14 residues. The CDR3 sequence is CASSPGGLDTEAFF. The CDR3 bases are TGTGCCAGCAGTCCCGGGGGTCTGGACACTGAAGCTTTCTTT.

Many counts were recorded for this clonotype. The rearrangement joins TRBV12-3 or TRBV12-4 to TRBJ2-1; 9 nucleotides agree with TRBD1. This CDR3 is built from 15 residues. Unmatched junction bases numbered 8, after V lost 3 bases and J lost 8 bases. The CDR3 protein is CASSFPGTGRDEQFF. The CDR3, as DNA: TGTGCCAGCAGTTTCCCCGGGACAGGGAGGGATGAGCAGTTCTTC.